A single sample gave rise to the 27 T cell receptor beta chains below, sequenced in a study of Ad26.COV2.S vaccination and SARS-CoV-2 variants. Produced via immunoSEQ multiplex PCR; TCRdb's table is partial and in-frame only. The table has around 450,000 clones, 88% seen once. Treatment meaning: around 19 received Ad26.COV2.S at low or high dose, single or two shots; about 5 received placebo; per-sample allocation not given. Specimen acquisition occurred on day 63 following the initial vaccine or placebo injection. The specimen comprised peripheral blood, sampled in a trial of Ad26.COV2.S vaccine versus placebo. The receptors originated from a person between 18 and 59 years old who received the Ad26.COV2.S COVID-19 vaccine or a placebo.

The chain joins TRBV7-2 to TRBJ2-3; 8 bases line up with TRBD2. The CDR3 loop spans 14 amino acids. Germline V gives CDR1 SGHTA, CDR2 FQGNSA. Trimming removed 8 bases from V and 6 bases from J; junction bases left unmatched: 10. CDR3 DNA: TGTGCCAGCGTACGAGTAGCGGGGTTGGATACGCAGTATTTT. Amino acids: CASVRVAGLDTQYF.

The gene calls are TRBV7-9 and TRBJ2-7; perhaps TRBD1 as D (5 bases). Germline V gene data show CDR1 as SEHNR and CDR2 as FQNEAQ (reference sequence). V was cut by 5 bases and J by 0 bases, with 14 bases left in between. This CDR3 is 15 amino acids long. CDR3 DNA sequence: TGTGCCAGCAGCCGGATACAGGTGAACTCCTACGAGCAGTACTTC. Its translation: CASSRIQVNSYEQYF.

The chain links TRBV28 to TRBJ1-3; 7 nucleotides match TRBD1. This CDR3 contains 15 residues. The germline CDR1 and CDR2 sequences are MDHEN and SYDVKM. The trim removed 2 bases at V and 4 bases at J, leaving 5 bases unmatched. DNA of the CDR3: TGTGCCAGCAGTTTACAGGGGGTTCTCGGAAACACCATATATTTT. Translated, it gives CASSLQGVLGNTIYF.

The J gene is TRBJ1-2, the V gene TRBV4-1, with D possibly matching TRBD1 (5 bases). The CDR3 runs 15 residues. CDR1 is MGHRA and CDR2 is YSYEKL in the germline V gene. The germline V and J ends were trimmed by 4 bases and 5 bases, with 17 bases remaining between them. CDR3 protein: CASSPFGGYGYGYTF. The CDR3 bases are TGCGCCAGCAGCCCCTTCGGGGGGTATGGGTATGGCTACACCTTC.

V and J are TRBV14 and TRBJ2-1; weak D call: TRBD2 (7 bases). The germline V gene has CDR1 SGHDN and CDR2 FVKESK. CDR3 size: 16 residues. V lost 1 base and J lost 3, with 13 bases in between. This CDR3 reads CASSQVGGADYNEQFF. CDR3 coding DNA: TGTGCCAGCAGCCAAGTGGGGGGGGCGGACTACAATGAGCAGTTCTTC.

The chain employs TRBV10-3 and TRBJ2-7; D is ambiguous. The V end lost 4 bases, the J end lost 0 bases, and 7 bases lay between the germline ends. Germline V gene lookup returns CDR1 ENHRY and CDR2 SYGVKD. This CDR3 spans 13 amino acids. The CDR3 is CAISGADSYEQYF. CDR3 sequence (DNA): TGTGCCATCAGTGGGGCAGACTCCTACGAGCAGTACTTC.

CDR3 in DNA: TGTGCCAGCAGCTCCTTAACAGGGGGTCAAAAAGATACGCAGTATTTT. This encodes CASSSLTGGQKDTQYF. The rearrangement joins TRBV11-2 to TRBJ2-3; 8 bases map to TRBD1. Germline V gene data show CDR1 as SGHAT and CDR2 as FQNNGV. This CDR3 spans 16 amino acids. The ends lost 4 bases at V and 5 bases at J; junction bases unmatched: 11.

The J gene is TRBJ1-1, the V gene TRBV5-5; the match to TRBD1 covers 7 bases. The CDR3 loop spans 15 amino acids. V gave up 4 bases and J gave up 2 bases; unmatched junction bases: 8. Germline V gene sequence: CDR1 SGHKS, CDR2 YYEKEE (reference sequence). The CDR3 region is CASSRYRDRNTEAFF. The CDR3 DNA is TGTGCCAGCAGCAGGTACCGGGACAGAAACACTGAAGCTTTCTTT.

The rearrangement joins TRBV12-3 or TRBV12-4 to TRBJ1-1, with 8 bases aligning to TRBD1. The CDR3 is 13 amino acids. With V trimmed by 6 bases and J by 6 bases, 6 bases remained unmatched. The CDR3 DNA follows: TGTGCCAGCAGCCGACAGGGGTACGCTGAAGCTTTCTTT. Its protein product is CASSRQGYAEAFF.

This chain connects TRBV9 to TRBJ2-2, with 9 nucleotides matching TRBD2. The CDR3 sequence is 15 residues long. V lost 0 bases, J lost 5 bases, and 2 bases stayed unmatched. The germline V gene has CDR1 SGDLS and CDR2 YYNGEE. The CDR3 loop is CASSVGGLATGELFF. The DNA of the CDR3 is TGTGCCAGCAGCGTAGGGGGACTAGCAACCGGGGAGCTGTTTTTT.

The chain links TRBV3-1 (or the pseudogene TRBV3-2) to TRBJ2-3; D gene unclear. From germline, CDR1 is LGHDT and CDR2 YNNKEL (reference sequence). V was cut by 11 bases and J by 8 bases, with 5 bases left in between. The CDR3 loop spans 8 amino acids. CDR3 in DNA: TGTGCCTGCTCTACGCAGTATTTT. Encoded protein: CACSTQYF.

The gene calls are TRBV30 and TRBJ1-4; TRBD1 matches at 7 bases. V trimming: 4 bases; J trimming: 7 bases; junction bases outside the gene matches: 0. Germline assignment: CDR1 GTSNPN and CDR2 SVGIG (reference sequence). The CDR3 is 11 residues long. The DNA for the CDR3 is TGTGCCTGGACAGGGGGTGAAAAACTGTTTTTT. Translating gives CAWTGGEKLFF.

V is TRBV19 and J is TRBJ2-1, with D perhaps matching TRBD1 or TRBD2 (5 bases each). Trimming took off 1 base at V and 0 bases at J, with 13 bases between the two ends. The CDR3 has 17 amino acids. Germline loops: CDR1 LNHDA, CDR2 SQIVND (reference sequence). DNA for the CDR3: TGTGCCAGTAGTATAGCATCCGGGACCAACTCCTACAATGAGCAGTTCTTC. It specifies CASSIASGTNSYNEQFF.

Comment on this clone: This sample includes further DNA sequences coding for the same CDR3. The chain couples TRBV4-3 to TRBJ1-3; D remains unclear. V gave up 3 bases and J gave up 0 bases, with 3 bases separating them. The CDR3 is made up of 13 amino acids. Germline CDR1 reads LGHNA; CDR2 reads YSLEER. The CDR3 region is CASSQDSGNTIYF. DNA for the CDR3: TGCGCCAGCAGCCAGGACTCTGGAAACACCATATATTTT.

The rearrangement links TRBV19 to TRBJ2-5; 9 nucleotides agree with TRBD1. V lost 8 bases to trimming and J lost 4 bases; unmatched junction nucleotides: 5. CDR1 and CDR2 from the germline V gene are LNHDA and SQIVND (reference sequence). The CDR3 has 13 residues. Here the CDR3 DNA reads TGTGCCAGTCGACCGGGACAGGGAGAGACCCAGTACTTC. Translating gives CASRPGQGETQYF.

Written as DNA, the CDR3 is TGCAGCGTGATCCGGGACACCAACACCGGGGAGCTGTTTTTT. The encoded protein is CSVIRDTNTGELFF. The chain carries TRBV29-1 and TRBJ2-2; D might be TRBD1 (6 bases). Trimming cost V 6 bases and J 2 bases, with 13 bases left between them. The germline V gene has CDR1 SQVTM and CDR2 ANQGSEA. The CDR3 has 14 residues.

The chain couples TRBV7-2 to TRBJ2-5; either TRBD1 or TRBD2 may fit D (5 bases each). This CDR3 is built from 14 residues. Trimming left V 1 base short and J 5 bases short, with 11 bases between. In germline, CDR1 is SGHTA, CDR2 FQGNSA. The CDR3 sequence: CASSLERQRETQYF. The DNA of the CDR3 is TGTGCCAGCAGCTTAGAAAGACAGCGGGAGACCCAGTACTTC.

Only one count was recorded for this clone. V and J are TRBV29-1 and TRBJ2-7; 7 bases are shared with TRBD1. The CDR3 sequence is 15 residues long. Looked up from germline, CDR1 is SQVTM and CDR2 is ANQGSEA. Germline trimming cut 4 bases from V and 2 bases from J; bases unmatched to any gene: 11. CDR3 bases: TGCAGCGTTGTCCCCACCGGGACAGACACCTACGAGCAGTACTTC. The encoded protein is CSVVPTGTDTYEQYF.

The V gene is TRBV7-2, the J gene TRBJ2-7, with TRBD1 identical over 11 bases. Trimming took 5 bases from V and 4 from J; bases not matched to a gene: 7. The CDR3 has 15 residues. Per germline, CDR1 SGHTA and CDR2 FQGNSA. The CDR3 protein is CASSPGTGGVYEQYF. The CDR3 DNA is TGTGCCAGCAGCCCCGGGACAGGGGGGGTATACGAGCAGTACTTC.

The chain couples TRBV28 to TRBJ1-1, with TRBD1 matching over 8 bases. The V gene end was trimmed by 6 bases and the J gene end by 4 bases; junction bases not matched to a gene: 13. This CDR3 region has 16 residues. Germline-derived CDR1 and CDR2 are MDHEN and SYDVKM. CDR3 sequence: CASRETGETLSTEAFF. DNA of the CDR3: TGTGCCAGCAGGGAGACAGGGGAGACCCTTAGCACTGAAGCTTTCTTT.

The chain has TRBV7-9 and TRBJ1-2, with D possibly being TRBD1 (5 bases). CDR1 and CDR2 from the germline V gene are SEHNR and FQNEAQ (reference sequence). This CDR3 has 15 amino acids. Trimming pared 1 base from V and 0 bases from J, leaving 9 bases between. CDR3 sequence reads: CASSLVPGANYGYTF. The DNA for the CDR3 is TGTGCCAGCAGCTTAGTCCCGGGGGCTAACTATGGCTACACCTTC.

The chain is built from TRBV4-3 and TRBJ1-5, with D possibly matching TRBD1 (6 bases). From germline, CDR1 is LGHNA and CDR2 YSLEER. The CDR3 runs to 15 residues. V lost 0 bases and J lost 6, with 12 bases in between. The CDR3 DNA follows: TGCGCCAGCAGCCAAGATAGGGGGGAGGGTCAGCCCCAGCATTTT. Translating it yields CASSQDRGEGQPQHF.

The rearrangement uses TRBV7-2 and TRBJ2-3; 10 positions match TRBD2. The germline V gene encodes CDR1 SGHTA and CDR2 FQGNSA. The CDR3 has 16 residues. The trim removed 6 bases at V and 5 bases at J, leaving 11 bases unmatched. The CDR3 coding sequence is TGTGCCAGCAGACTCGCCGGGACTAGCGTCGTAGATACGCAGTATTTT. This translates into CASRLAGTSVVDTQYF.

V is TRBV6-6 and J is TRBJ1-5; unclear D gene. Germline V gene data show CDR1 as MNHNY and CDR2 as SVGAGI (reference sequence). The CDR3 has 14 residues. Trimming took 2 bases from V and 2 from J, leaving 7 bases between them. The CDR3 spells CASSYNNGNQPQHF. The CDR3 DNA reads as TGTGCCAGCAGTTACAACAATGGCAATCAGCCCCAGCATTTT.

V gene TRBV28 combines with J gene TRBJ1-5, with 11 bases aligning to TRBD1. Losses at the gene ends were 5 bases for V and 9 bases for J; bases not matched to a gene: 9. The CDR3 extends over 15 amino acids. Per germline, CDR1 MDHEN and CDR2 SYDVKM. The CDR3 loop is CASSPPGQGGLPQHF. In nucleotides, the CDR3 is TGTGCCAGCAGTCCGCCGGGACAGGGGGGCCTGCCCCAGCATTTT.

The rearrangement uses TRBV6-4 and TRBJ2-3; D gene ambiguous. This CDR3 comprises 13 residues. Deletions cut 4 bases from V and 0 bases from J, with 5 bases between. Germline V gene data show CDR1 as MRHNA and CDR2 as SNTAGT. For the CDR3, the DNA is TGTGCCAGCAGTGTGGAAAGCACAGATACGCAGTATTTT. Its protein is CASSVESTDTQYF.

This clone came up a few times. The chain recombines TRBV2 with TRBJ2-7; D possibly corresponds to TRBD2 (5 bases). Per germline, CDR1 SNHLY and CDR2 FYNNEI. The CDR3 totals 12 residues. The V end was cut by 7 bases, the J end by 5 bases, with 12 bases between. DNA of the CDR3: TGTGCCAGCAAACGGGAACTCCACGAGCAGTACTTC. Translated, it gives CASKRELHEQYF.